These T cell receptor beta chains were read from a single sample in a study of T cells after yellow fever vaccination. MiXCR, run by TCRdb on the 5' RACE reads, gives a single entry per CDR3 protein. Of 200,000 to 300,000 distinct CDR3 sequences in the sample, approximately 6.3% were seen once. This specimen was CD4+ T cells sorted from PBMCs, taken on the day of the yellow fever booster vaccination. The receptors originated from a man between 25 and 39 years old who received the YFV17D yellow fever vaccine. Each CDR3 is given with its conserved first and last residue. A D gene is named only where the DNA matches it firmly. The size field is filled for only some rows; it gives once, few, many or a size class.

CDR3 length: 14; J gene: TRBJ2-3; V gene: TRBV20-1; D gene: .; clone size: many; CDR3 DNA: TGCAGTGCTAGCGGTGCACTTAGCACAGATACGCAGTATTTT; CDR3 protein: CSASGALSTDTQYF
CDR3 length: 17; J gene: TRBJ2-1; V gene: TRBV6-1; D gene: TRBD2; clone size: many; CDR3 DNA: TGTGCCAGCAGTGAACGGGTCTGGACTAGCGGGTACAATGAGCAGTTCTTC; CDR3 protein: CASSERVWTSGYNEQFF
CDR3 length: 13; J gene: TRBJ2-7; V gene: TRBV5-1; D gene: .; clone size: .; CDR3 DNA: TGCGCCAGCAGTAGGGACACAGACTACGAGCAGTACTTC; CDR3 protein: CASSRDTDYEQYF
CDR3 length: 15; J gene: TRBJ2-7; V gene: TRBV7-2; D gene: .; clone size: many; CDR3 DNA: TGTGCCAGCAGCTTAGTCGGGACACGAAACTACGAGCAGTACTTC; CDR3 protein: CASSLVGTRNYEQYF
CDR3 length: 13; J gene: TRBJ1-5; V gene: TRBV7-2; D gene: .; clone size: .; CDR3 DNA: TGTGCCAGCAGCTTAGGGGATATGCAGCCCCAGCATTTT; CDR3 protein: CASSLGDMQPQHF
CDR3 length: 13; J gene: TRBJ2-7; V gene: TRBV27; D gene: TRBD2; clone size: .; CDR3 DNA: TGTGCCAGCACCGCTAGCGGCTCCTACGAGCAGTACTTC; CDR3 protein: CASTASGSYEQYF
CDR3 length: 11; J gene: TRBJ2-5; V gene: TRBV29-1; D gene: .; clone size: many; CDR3 DNA: TGCAGCGGGGGGCGGCAGGAGACCCAGTACTTC; CDR3 protein: CSGGRQETQYF
CDR3 length: 15; J gene: TRBJ1-6; V gene: TRBV28; D gene: .; clone size: few; CDR3 DNA: TGTGCCAGCAGTTTAAGAGGCAAGGGGAATTCACCCCTCCACTTT; CDR3 protein: CASSLRGKGNSPLHF
CDR3 length: 14; J gene: TRBJ1-2; V gene: TRBV7-9; D gene: .; clone size: few; CDR3 DNA: TGTGCCAGCAGCTTAACTGGGCCTAACTATGGCTACACCTTC; CDR3 protein: CASSLTGPNYGYTF
CDR3 length: 16; J gene: TRBJ2-6; V gene: TRBV18; D gene: TRBD2; clone size: few; CDR3 DNA: TGTGCCAGCTCACCGACAGGACTAGCCGGGGCCAACGTCCTGACTTTC; CDR3 protein: CASSPTGLAGANVLTF
CDR3 length: 13; J gene: TRBJ2-3; V gene: TRBV5-1; D gene: .; clone size: .; CDR3 DNA: TGCGCCAGCAGGCTTAGTCTCCCAGATACGCAGTATTTT; CDR3 protein: CASRLSLPDTQYF
CDR3 length: 16; J gene: TRBJ2-2; V gene: TRBV5-1; D gene: .; clone size: many; CDR3 DNA: TGCGCCAGCAGCTGGGCCAGGGGAAGGGACACCGGGGAGCTGTTTTTT; CDR3 protein: CASSWARGRDTGELFF
CDR3 length: 14; J gene: TRBJ2-3; V gene: TRBV7-9; D gene: .; clone size: many; CDR3 DNA: TGTGCCAGCAGCTCCCGACCGAGCACAGATACGCAGTATTTT; CDR3 protein: CASSSRPSTDTQYF
CDR3 length: 16; J gene: TRBJ2-7; V gene: TRBV23-1; D gene: TRBD2; clone size: few; CDR3 DNA: TGCGCCAGCAGGCTCCGGGGGTTAGCGGGGTACTACGAGCAGTACTTC; CDR3 protein: CASRLRGLAGYYEQYF
CDR3 length: 15; J gene: TRBJ2-1; V gene: TRBV6-4; D gene: TRBD2; clone size: many; CDR3 DNA: TGTGCCAGCAGAGGGTGGCGGGAGGCCCGGAATGAGCAGTTCTTC; CDR3 protein: CASRGWREARNEQFF
CDR3 length: 14; J gene: TRBJ2-1; V gene: TRBV20-1; D gene: .; clone size: .; CDR3 DNA: TGCAGTGCCCCCTCGGAAATAGGCGGGAATGAGCAGTTCTTC; CDR3 protein: CSAPSEIGGNEQFF
CDR3 length: 14; J gene: TRBJ2-5; V gene: TRBV7-6; D gene: .; clone size: .; CDR3 DNA: TGTGCCAGCAGCATCAGGGGTGCAAGGGAGACCCAGTACTTC; CDR3 protein: CASSIRGARETQYF
CDR3 length: 12; J gene: TRBJ1-2; V gene: TRBV6-2/TRBV6-3; D gene: .; clone size: .; CDR3 DNA: TGTGCCAGCAGTAAGGGACAATATGGCTACACCTTC; CDR3 protein: CASSKGQYGYTF
CDR3 length: 15; J gene: TRBJ1-1; V gene: TRBV18; D gene: TRBD1; clone size: .; CDR3 DNA: TGTGCCAGCTCAGCCCCCAGGGGGATGAACACTGAAGCTTTCTTT; CDR3 protein: CASSAPRGMNTEAFF
CDR3 length: 17; J gene: TRBJ1-6; V gene: TRBV7-9; D gene: .; clone size: .; CDR3 DNA: TGTGCCAGCAGCTTAGTATTCGGGGGAGGATTCGGGTCACCCCTCCACTTT; CDR3 protein: CASSLVFGGGFGSPLHF
CDR3 length: 15; J gene: TRBJ2-1; V gene: TRBV9; D gene: TRBD2; clone size: few; CDR3 DNA: TGTGCCAGCAGCGAACTAGCGGGGGGGGTCAATGAGCAGTTCTTC; CDR3 protein: CASSELAGGVNEQFF
CDR3 length: 14; J gene: TRBJ2-1; V gene: TRBV24-1; D gene: TRBD2; clone size: many; CDR3 DNA: TGTGCCACCAGTGACGGGACTAGCGGGTCCTTTCTGTTCTTC; CDR3 protein: CATSDGTSGSFLFF
CDR3 length: 13; J gene: TRBJ2-4; V gene: TRBV4-2; D gene: .; clone size: many; CDR3 DNA: TGTGCCAGCAGCCAAGGGGGATCTGGCATTCAGTACTTC; CDR3 protein: CASSQGGSGIQYF
CDR3 length: 15; J gene: TRBJ2-1; V gene: TRBV12-3/TRBV12-4; D gene: .; clone size: few; CDR3 DNA: TGTGCCAGCATCCCCAGGGGCCCTCGCGGCGATGAGCAGTTCTTC; CDR3 protein: CASIPRGPRGDEQFF
CDR3 length: 16; J gene: TRBJ2-2; V gene: TRBV4-3; D gene: .; clone size: .; CDR3 DNA: TGCGCCAGCAGCCAAGGGAACAGGATGAACACCGGGGAGCTGTTTTTT; CDR3 protein: CASSQGNRMNTGELFF
CDR3 length: 14; J gene: TRBJ1-1; V gene: TRBV9; D gene: .; clone size: few; CDR3 DNA: TGTGCCAGCAGCGTAGATCCCACGAACACTGAAGCTTTCTTT; CDR3 protein: CASSVDPTNTEAFF
CDR3 length: 15; J gene: TRBJ2-4; V gene: TRBV4-2; D gene: .; clone size: .; CDR3 DNA: TGTGCCAGCAGCTCACGTGTCGGAGGCAAAAACATTCAGTACTTC; CDR3 protein: CASSSRVGGKNIQYF
CDR3 length: 16; J gene: TRBJ2-1; V gene: TRBV5-1; D gene: .; clone size: many; CDR3 DNA: TGCGCCAGCAGCTTGAGGCAGGGCCCTTCCTACAATGAGCAGTTCTTC; CDR3 protein: CASSLRQGPSYNEQFF